This TCR beta chain was found in a study of blood T cell repertoires in COVID-19. CDR1 and CDR2 (germline): LGHNA, YSLEER. This CDR3 is 17 amino acids long. Trimming left V 2 bases short and J 0 bases short, with 11 bases between. Assignments of participants to cohorts depended upon their own reported clinical history. Study processing details: Estimates of nucleated cell counts were drawn from the amplification of reference gene primers. Libraries were prepared by immunoSEQ multiplex PCR; TCRdb keeps only in-frame clonotypes and omits some of them. The DNA gave D and trimming, while V, J and clone size come from that table. The sample consists of approximately 200,000 clones, around 82% of them appearing once.

Material: PBMCs or T cells enriched from blood (not recorded which). This receptor was taken from a man aged 35-49 years who had recovered from COVID-19. The chain uses TRBV4-3 and TRBJ2-6, with a weak D call TRBD1 (6 bases). The CDR3 DNA sequence: TGCGCCAGCAGCCAAATGGACAGCCACTCTGGGGCCAACGTCCTGACTTTC. Protein sequence: CASSQMDSHSGANVLTF.